This is a list of T cell receptor beta chains from one sample in a study of OX40 agonist ivuxolimab in advanced cancers. The method was immunoSEQ multiplex PCR; TCRdb's version includes in-frame clones alone and lacks a portion of them. The sample carries about 60,000 clones, 70% to 90% recorded once. This specimen consisted of CD4+ or CD8+ T cells sorted from blood, obtained in a trial of the OX40 agonist ivuxolimab. Receptor source: an adult with an advanced solid tumor such as melanoma, head and neck, liver or kidney cancer. Both conserved end residues are part of each CDR3. Fields, in order: J gene, V gene, CDR3 protein.

>TRBJ1-2|TRBV9
CASSATGDPNYGYTF
>TRBJ2-2|TRBV18
CASSPRAGDTGELFF
>TRBJ2-1|TRBV19
CASSRLAGTYNEQFF
>TRBJ2-2|TRBV6-6
CASPIVPKGAGELFF
>TRBJ2-1|TRBV7-9
CASSLGAGGINEQFF
>TRBJ2-1|TRBV5-1
CASSLAQQNDEQFF
>TRBJ1-3|TRBV7-9
CASSLGGSLSGNTIYF
>TRBJ2-5|TRBV7-2
CASSFQRGGGETQYF
>TRBJ1-5|TRBV29-1
CSIQGEGGSNQPQHF
>TRBJ2-1|TRBV20-1
CSAPKNEQFF
>TRBJ2-7|TRBV11-3
CASSSRTGRDEQYF
>TRBJ1-1|TRBV30
CAWRGGTEAFF
>TRBJ2-3|TRBV5-1
CASRYSGTLHTDTQYF
>TRBJ2-7|TRBV4-3
CASSRDRVGYEQYF
>TRBJ1-5|TRBV2
CASTPTWGGGNQPQHF
>TRBJ2-6|TRBV27
CASRRGRTQSGANVLTF
>TRBJ1-2|TRBV7-2
CASSLASGSYGYTF
>TRBJ2-5|TRBV11-2
CASSQQETQYF
>TRBJ1-6|TRBV6-5
CASSYGWDLDSPLHF
>TRBJ2-1|TRBV10-3
CAISEPGLAASSYNEQFF
>TRBJ2-7|TRBV4-3
CASSQGPGTSYEQYF
>TRBJ1-5|TRBV6-1
CASSENRGVHQPQHF
>TRBJ2-2|TRBV19
CASKGTFRGGELFF
>TRBJ2-5|TRBV10-3
CAINTQGKETQYF
>TRBJ2-3|TRBV5-1
CASGGPSTDTQYF
>TRBJ2-1|TRBV6-5
CASSSGQTSYNEQFF
>TRBJ2-3|TRBV30
CAWSNPPGADTQYF
>TRBJ2-5|TRBV7-8
CASKVRGQETQYF
>TRBJ1-1|TRBV6-5
CASRREGLTEAFF
>TRBJ2-7|TRBV2
CASSDFTSYSYEQYF